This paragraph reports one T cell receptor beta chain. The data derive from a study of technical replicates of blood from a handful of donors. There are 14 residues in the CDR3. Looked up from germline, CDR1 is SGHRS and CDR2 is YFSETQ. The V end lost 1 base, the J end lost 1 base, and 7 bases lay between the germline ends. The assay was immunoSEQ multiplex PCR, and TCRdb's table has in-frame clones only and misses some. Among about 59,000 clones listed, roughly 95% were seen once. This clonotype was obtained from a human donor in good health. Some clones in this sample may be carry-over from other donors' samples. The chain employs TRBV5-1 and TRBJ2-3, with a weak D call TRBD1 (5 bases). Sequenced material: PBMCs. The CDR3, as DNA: TGCGCCAGCAGCTTGTCACAGGGCACAGATACGCAGTATTTT. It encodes CASSLSQGTDTQYF.